Detailed here is one T cell receptor (beta chain). Its antigen is still unknown. This sample was included in a study of T cell responses to AZD1222 COVID-19 vaccine. Findings of the study overall: Regions left unmutated in variants are reportedly the target of nearly half of spike-specific TCRs. Baseline antibody screening turned up just a handful of seropositive AZD1222 recipients. Repertoires were sampled only after the peak T cell response.

The V end lost 3 bases, the J end lost 0 bases, and 12 bases lay between the germline ends. Looked up from germline, CDR1 is LGHNA and CDR2 is YNFKEQ. CDR3 length: 16 amino acids. TCRdb's table, derived via immunoSEQ multiplex PCR, lists solely in-frame clones and lacks some. Altogether around 160,000 clones are present, approximately 85% being singletons, with the ten largest covering about 4%. The specimen comprised peripheral blood, sampled on day 0 of MenACWY control vaccination. The TCR originated in an adult in good health. This chain connects TRBV4-2 to TRBJ1-5; maybe TRBD1 (6 bases). DNA of the CDR3: TGTGCCAGCAGCCAGTCCGCAGGGGATAGCAATCAGCCCCAGCATTTT. Translation gives CASSQSAGDSNQPQHF.